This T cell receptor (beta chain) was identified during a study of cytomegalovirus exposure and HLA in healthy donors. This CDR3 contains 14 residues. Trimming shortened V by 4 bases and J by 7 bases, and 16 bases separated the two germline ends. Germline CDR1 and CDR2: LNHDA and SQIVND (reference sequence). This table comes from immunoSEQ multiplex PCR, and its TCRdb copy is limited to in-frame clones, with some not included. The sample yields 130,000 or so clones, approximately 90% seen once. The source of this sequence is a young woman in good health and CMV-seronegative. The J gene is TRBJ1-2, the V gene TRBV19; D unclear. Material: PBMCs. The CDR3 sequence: CASSTLGEGRGYTF. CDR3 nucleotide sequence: TGTGCCAGTAGTACCCTCGGGGAGGGTCGTGGCTACACCTTC. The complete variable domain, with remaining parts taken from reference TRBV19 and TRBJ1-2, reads DGGITQSPKYLFRKEGQNVTLSCEQNLNHDAMYWYRQDPGQGLRLIYYSQIVNDFQKGDIAEGYSVSREKKESFPLTVTSAQKNPTAFYLCASSTLGEGRGYTFGSGTRLTVV.